A single sample is the source of the 13 T cell receptor beta chains below, sequenced in a study of blood T cell repertoires in COVID-19. Assay: immunoSEQ multiplex PCR; the TCRdb copy retains only in-frame clones and omits some. Counted here are 200,000 to 250,000 clones, around 85% occurring once; the ten biggest clones make up 3.5% to 4%. Input material: PBMCs or T cells enriched from blood (not recorded which). Receptors originate from a woman in her thirties or forties with acute COVID-19.

For this clone: Different DNA sequences within this sample yield the same CDR3. This chain uses TRBV5-1 with TRBJ2-5; 10 nucleotides align to TRBD1. The germline V gene encodes CDR1 SGHRS and CDR2 YFSETQ. The trim removed 4 bases at V and 5 bases at J, leaving 8 bases unmatched. The CDR3 is 15 residues long. The CDR3 is CASSLRQGAVETQYF. In nucleotides, the CDR3 is TGCGCCAGCAGCCTTAGACAGGGGGCTGTTGAGACCCAGTACTTC.

This clone was observed a single time. CDR3 DNA sequence: TGTGCCAGCTCACAACAGGGGTGGGGCACTGAAGCTTTCTTT. Its translation is CASSQQGWGTEAFF. This chain connects TRBV18 to TRBJ1-1; TRBD1 agrees at 7 bases. V lost 4 bases to trimming and J lost 4 bases; unmatched junction nucleotides: 6. This CDR3 spans 14 amino acids. In germline, CDR1 is KGHSH, CDR2 LQKENI.

CDR3 residues: CASSLGVWETQYF. CDR3 nucleotides: TGCGCCAGCAGCTTGGGAGTTTGGGAGACCCAGTACTTC. The rearrangement links TRBV5-1 to TRBJ2-5; D is ambiguous. Germline CDR1 is SGHRS and CDR2 is YFSETQ. The CDR3 runs 13 residues. V lost 0 bases and J 5 bases, leaving 8 bases between the germline ends.

J is TRBJ1-2 and V is TRBV7-9, with 7 bases identical to TRBD1. Germline loops: CDR1 SEHNR, CDR2 FQNEAQ (reference sequence). The CDR3 is 17 amino acids. V trimming: 4 bases; J trimming: 3 bases; junction bases outside the gene matches: 14. The CDR3 DNA reads TGTGCCAGCAGCTCGCTTAGAGGCAGGGGGTTTCACTATGGCTACACCTTC. Its translation is CASSSLRGRGFHYGYTF.

This sequence joins TRBV28 and TRBJ1-2; tentative D call: TRBD1 (6 bases). Germline values: CDR1 MDHEN, CDR2 SYDVKM. This CDR3 is built from 13 residues. The V and J ends lost 7 bases and 5 bases respectively, with 14 bases between them. The CDR3: CASTPPGQYGYTF. The CDR3 DNA follows: TGTGCCAGCACCCCCCCCGGACAGTATGGCTACACCTTC.

This chain joins TRBV15 and TRBJ1-2, with 7 bases fitting TRBD1. The CDR3 loop spans 17 amino acids. Per the germline V gene, CDR1 is LNHNV and CDR2 is YYDKDF (reference sequence). Trimming at V came to 0 bases and at J to 7 bases, leaving 14 bases not matched to a gene. The CDR3 spells CATSRDSGFDRDTGYTF. CDR3 bases: TGTGCCACCAGCAGAGATTCAGGCTTCGACAGGGATACTGGCTACACCTTC.

This sequence joins TRBV5-1 and TRBJ2-3; TRBD2 matches at 7 bases. V lost 4 bases to trimming and J lost 4 bases; unmatched junction nucleotides: 12. The CDR3 is 16 amino acids. Germline V CDR1 and CDR2: SGHRS, YFSETQ. The CDR3 coding sequence is TGCGCCAGCAGCCTGGGGAGGGGAGGTGGACCAGATACGCAGTATTTT. This translates into CASSLGRGGGPDTQYF.

This sequence joins TRBV24-1 and TRBJ1-5, with TRBD1 identical over 9 bases. The CDR3 loop spans 15 amino acids. Germline CDR1 KGHDR, CDR2 SFDVKD. J gave up 4 bases and V 2 bases, and 2 bases lay outside the gene matches. For the CDR3, the DNA is TGTGCCACCAGTGATTCCGGGACAGGGAATCAGCCCCAGCATTTT. It specifies CATSDSGTGNQPQHF.

This clone has just one count. The chain employs TRBV28 and TRBJ2-7, with 10 bases lining up with TRBD2. CDR3 length: 15 residues. CDR1 MDHEN and CDR2 SYDVKM come from the germline V gene. V lost 7 bases to trimming and J lost 5 bases; unmatched junction nucleotides: 11. As DNA, the CDR3 is TGTGCCAGCACCTATTTAGCGGGAGGAAGGAACGAGCAGTACTTC. This gives the protein CASTYLAGGRNEQYF.

The J gene is TRBJ1-5, the V gene TRBV27; a weak D match, TRBD1 (6 bases). V shed 5 bases and J shed 2 bases, with 10 bases lying between them. Germline V gene sequence: CDR1 MNHEY, CDR2 SMNVEV (reference sequence). The CDR3 totals 14 residues. The CDR3 spells CASSRPGGNQPQHF. DNA of the CDR3: TGTGCCAGCAGTAGGCCAGGGGGCAATCAGCCCCAGCATTTT.

V gene TRBV4-1 combines with J gene TRBJ1-6; 8 bases line up with TRBD1. The CDR3 length is 15 residues. V shed 3 bases, J shed 9 bases, and the junction held 7 bases outside the gene matches. Germline-derived CDR1 and CDR2 are MGHRA and YSYEKL. In DNA, the CDR3 is TGCGCCAGCAGCCAGTACAGGGGGTTTAGTTCACCCCTCCACTTT. This translates into CASSQYRGFSSPLHF.

V and J are TRBV4-1 and TRBJ2-7; 10 nucleotides agree with TRBD2. The CDR3 has 16 residues. CDR1 is MGHRA, CDR2 YSYEKL, per germline. V lost 2 bases, J lost 1 base, and 5 bases stayed unmatched. CDR3 DNA sequence: TGCGCCAGCAGCCAACTAGCGGGAGTAAGGTCCTACGAGCAGTACTTC. This encodes CASSQLAGVRSYEQYF.

The chain is built from TRBV5-4 and TRBJ2-7, with 9 bases lining up with TRBD1. The CDR3 length is 14 residues. Trimming took 2 bases from V and 1 from J; bases not matched to a gene: 1. In germline, CDR1 is SGHNT, CDR2 YYREEE (reference sequence). The CDR3 nucleotides read TGTGCCAGCAGCTTACAGGGGGCGTCCTACGAGCAGTACTTC. This codes for CASSLQGASYEQYF.